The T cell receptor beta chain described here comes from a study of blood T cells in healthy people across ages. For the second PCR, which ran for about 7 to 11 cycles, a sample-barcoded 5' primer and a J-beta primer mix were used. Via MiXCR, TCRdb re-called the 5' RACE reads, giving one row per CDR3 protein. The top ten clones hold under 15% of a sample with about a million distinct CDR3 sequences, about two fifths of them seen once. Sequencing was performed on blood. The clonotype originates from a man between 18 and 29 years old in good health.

The CDR3 spells CSAMTGAMNTEAFF. The CDR3 DNA is TGCAGTGCCATGACAGGGGCTATGAACACTGAAGCTTTCTTT. The chain uses TRBV20-1 and TRBJ1-1, with TRBD1 matching 8 bases. CDR3 size: 14 residues. V lost 6 bases, J lost 0 bases, and 6 bases stayed unmatched. In germline, CDR1 is DFQATT, CDR2 SNEGSKA (reference sequence).